This T cell receptor (beta chain) was profiled in a study of vaccination effects on CD4 cells after COVID-19. A note on this clone: Its antigen is still unknown.

Before any sequencing was done, the ViraFEST assay used viral peptide pools to expand antigen-specific CD4+ T cells. Once cultured for roughly nine days, the cells underwent separation to obtain CD4+ T cells. People in the vaccine group had not been infected with SARS-CoV-2 before, and their nucleocapsid antibodies were negative. Fresh IL-2-containing medium replaced half the medium on days 3 and 7. Generated by immunoSEQ multiplex PCR, the TCRdb table keeps only in-frame clones and is missing some. The sample has about 24,000 clones, about three quarters seen once. Between the trimmed V and J ends, which lost 5 bases and 3 bases, there was a span of 14 bases. This CDR3 has 15 residues. The V gene's germline CDR1 is KGHSH and CDR2 LQKENI.

The sample in question was CD4+ T cells from PBMCs cultured with SARS-CoV-2 spike peptides, obtained before COVID-19 vaccination. The clonotype was recovered from a human donor who received a COVID-19 vaccine. The chain has TRBV18 and TRBJ1-3; weak D call: TRBD1 (5 bases). CDR3 in DNA: TGTGCCAGCTCATCAGCAGACAGCGGTGGAAACACCATATATTTT. It translates to CASSSADSGGNTIYF. Full variable domain (missing parts from reference TRBV18 and TRBJ1-3): NAGVMQNPRHLVRRRGQEARLRCSPMKGHSHVYWYRQLPEEGLKFMVYLQKENIIDESGMPKERFSAEFPKEGPSILRIQQVVRGDSAAYFCASSSADSGGNTIYFGEGSWLTVV.